Described below is a single T cell receptor (beta chain) sequence and its context. This clonotype was observed many times. No cognate antigen has been identified for it. Qualities for individual bases were not recorded, and no much larger clone is one base off. Reading the germline V gene gives CDR1 SGHRS and CDR2 YFSETQ. The CDR3 sequence holds 14 residues, the cysteine and phenylalanine included. Left in the record is the CDR3 DNA by itself, 42 bases read in frame from the first base. V gives up 0 bases and J gives up 7 bases, and the segment between their germline ends measures 13 bases. Every patient had bone marrow sampled at the time of active disease. Ficoll-Hypaque density gradient centrifugation was used to isolate bone marrow mononuclear cells. Myeloma plasma cells were removed and CD138-negative cells were obtained by negative selection following labeling with CD138 magnetic microbeads on a MACS separator. Flow cytometry with CD138 antibodies on an Attune NxT was used to check how pure the isolated cells were. TRIzol reagent was used to extract total RNA, which was then quantified with a NanoDrop spectrophotometer. For each patient, paired RNA-seq and IR-seq were run on the CD138-negative bone marrow sample from that patient.

The Immunoverse kit was used to build TCR libraries from 400 ng RNA, with molecular barcoded adaptors covering alpha/delta and beta/gamma chains. The same RNA used for transcriptome sequencing was used for TCR library preparation. Sequencing of TCR libraries was carried out on an Illumina HiSeq 4000 with 2 x 150 cycles. The study's processing was this. MiXCR aligned TCR reads to human V, D, J and C references and assembled the aligned reads into CDR3 clonotypes, with quality filtering and error correction included. The tcR package in R was used to analyze clonotype counts and gene usage diversity. Raw mapping reads were checked after the RNA-seq reads had been mapped by STAR aligner version 2.5.3a onto the human GRCh37 genome. To test how sequencing depth affects detected clonotypes, IR-seq fastq files were randomly downsampled with Seqtk 1.3. TCRdb passed the public sequencing reads through fastp at Q25 and MiXCR, retaining productive beta sequences. Entries are consolidated by CDR3 protein sequence, retaining the most common genes and DNA. TCRdb, not the authors, supplied the V and J calls. Here the sample has roughly 38,000 distinct CDR3 sequences; roughly an eighth occur a single time. The top ten clonotypes cover roughly 6.4% of the sample.

The data derive from a study of read filtering for tumor transcriptome and immune sequencing (dated by TCRdb to about 2020). With regard to the full study: Of the patients in the cohort, fewer than 20 were male and 14 were female, and their mean age was approximately 66 years, with a range of about 45 to 90. By revised international staging, fewer than ten patients were R-ISS I, fewer than 20 were R-ISS II and roughly 7 were R-ISS III. Per sample, about 4.05 to 10.27 million TCR-region mapped reads were obtained with IR-seq, compared with only 85 to 1273 with RNA-seq. After DNase treatment, whole-transcriptome libraries were prepared using the TruSeq RNA Access Library Prep Kit. One of the main goals was to work out a read-filtering strategy for immune repertoire data, in particular whether clonotypes backed by only a single read should be removed. TCR repertoires obtained by targeted immune repertoire sequencing and by bulk whole-transcriptome sequencing performed on the same bone marrow samples were compared.

Study-wide conclusions, independent of this receptor: The correlation between IR-seq and RNA-seq shared clonotype proportions was increased by removal of single-read clonotypes. The sorted CD138-negative fraction was a mixed bone marrow immune population, not purified T cells. IR-seq captured clonotypes at much higher depth and more reliably than RNA-seq, and smaller IR-seq throughput sufficed to identify most shared clonotypes. In IR-seq, 80% to 85% of clonotypes but roughly 4% of total reads were represented by single-read clonotypes, whereas in RNA-seq, roughly three quarters of clonotypes and 40% to 55% of reads were represented by single-read clonotypes.

Recombination linked TRBV5-1 to TRBJ1-1; too little of a D gene remains to name it. Sample: a population of CD138-negative cells sorted from bone marrow. The sample's cell subset or site label, decoded: bone marrow mononuclear cells depleted of CD138+ plasma/myeloma cells by negative magnetic selection. The sequence came from a donor at least 40 years old with multiple myeloma. The CDR3 region: CASSLGQLGSEAFF. In nucleotides, the sequence is TGCGCCAGCAGCTTGGGTCAATTAGGGAGTGAAGCTTTCTTT.